The 3 T cell receptor beta chains listed next were all sequenced from one sample in a study of control samples from healthy donors and cancer patients. Sequencing used immunoSEQ multiplex PCR; TCRdb keeps in-frame clones, though not all of them. Of more than 20,000 clones in the sample, around 85% were seen once. The sequenced sample consisted of PBMCs. The receptors shown here come from a man aged 60 to 69 with head and neck cancer.

The chain is built from TRBV5-4 and TRBJ2-1, with 9 bases identical to TRBD2. The CDR3 loop spans 15 amino acids. Germline V gene data show CDR1 as SGHNT and CDR2 as YYREEE (reference sequence). Trimming at V came to 0 bases and at J to 8 bases, leaving 6 bases not matched to a gene. As DNA, the CDR3 is TGTGCCAGCAGCTTGGATAGCGGGAGAACGGATGAGCAGTTCTTC. Its translation: CASSLDSGRTDEQFF. Full variable domain (outside the CDR3, taken from reference TRBV5-4 and TRBJ2-1): ETGVTQSPTHLIKTRGQQVTLRCSSQSGHNTVSWYQQALGQGPQFIFQYYREEENGRGNFPPRFSGLQFPNYSSELNVNALELDDSALYLCASSLDSGRTDEQFFGPGTRLTVL.

The CDR3 DNA is TGTGCCAGCAGCTTAAAGTTCGGAGGCGGCGATACGCAGTATTTT. Its protein is CASSLKFGGGDTQYF. The chain couples TRBV7-8 to TRBJ2-3; a possible D gene is TRBD2 (5 bases). Germline V gene lookup returns CDR1 SGHVS and CDR2 FQNEAQ. This CDR3 spans 15 amino acids. The V and J ends lost 2 bases and 6 bases respectively, with 15 bases between them.

The gene calls are TRBV7-3 and TRBJ2-1, with 9 positions matching TRBD1. After removal of 5 bases from V and 3 bases from J, the junction contained 5 bases not matched to a gene. Germline V gene lookup returns CDR1 SGHTA and CDR2 FQGTGA. This CDR3 region has 15 residues. The CDR3 bases are TGTGCCAGCAGCCTACAGGGGGCAGGCTACAATGAGCAGTTCTTC. Protein product: CASSLQGAGYNEQFF.